A single sample is the source of the 21 T cell receptor beta chains below, sequenced in a study of T cells in Graves' hyperthyroidism and ophthalmopathy. RNA transcripts gave rise to amplified TCR beta CDR3 regions. The HTBI primer set drove a first-round RT-PCR of the TCR CDR3. Each CDR3 protein is one row after TCRdb ran MiXCR on the multiplex PCR reads. The table includes around 370,000 distinct CDR3 sequences, 18% detected once. Source material: blood. The source of these receptors is a man aged 18 to 30 with Graves' ophthalmopathy.

The rearrangement joins TRBV27 to TRBJ1-4, with a tentative D call TRBD1 (5 bases). Trimming removed 4 bases from V and 0 bases from J, with 6 bases in between. In germline, CDR1 is MNHEY, CDR2 SMNVEV (reference sequence). This CDR3 is built from 14 residues. The CDR3 bases are TGTGCCAGCAGTTGGGGACCAACTAATGAAAAACTGTTTTTT. Translated, it gives CASSWGPTNEKLFF.

This clonotype occurred a few times. V gene TRBV4-2 combines with J gene TRBJ1-5, with 8 bases lining up with TRBD1. V lost 2 bases, J lost 0 bases, and 3 bases stayed unmatched. The CDR3 totals 16 residues. In germline, CDR1 is LGHNA, CDR2 YNFKEQ. The CDR3 is CASSQRGQDSNQPQHF. The CDR3 nucleotides read TGTGCCAGCAGCCAACGGGGACAGGATAGCAATCAGCCCCAGCATTTT.

This clonotype showed up just a few times. The genes are TRBV15 and TRBJ2-5; no definite D call. CDR1 and CDR2 (germline): LNHNV, YYDKDF (reference sequence). Trimming left V 0 bases short and J 2 bases short, with 7 bases between. The CDR3 runs to 14 residues. CDR3 nucleotide sequence: TGTGCCACCAGCAGAGATCTTGTTCAAGAGACCCAGTACTTC. It encodes CATSRDLVQETQYF.

At least ten counts were recorded for this clonotype. The CDR3 DNA sequence: TGTGCCAGCAGCGCCGCGGCAGCTCCTAACTATGGCTACACCTTC. Its protein is CASSAAAAPNYGYTF. V gene TRBV7-8 combines with J gene TRBJ1-2; D is unresolved. Trimming left V 5 bases short and J 0 bases short, with 13 bases between. Germline CDR1 reads SGHVS; CDR2 reads FQNEAQ. CDR3 length equals 15 residues.

This clonotype was seen repeatedly, ten times or more. This chain uses TRBV2 with TRBJ2-1, with a weak D call TRBD2 (6 bases). The CDR3 sequence is 13 residues long. Trimming removed 3 bases at V and 5 bases at J, with 8 bases between. Germline-derived CDR1 and CDR2 are SNHLY and FYNNEI. CDR3 amino acids: CASSDGGDNEQFF. CDR3 nucleotide sequence: TGTGCCAGCAGTGATGGAGGGGACAATGAGCAGTTCTTC.

This clonotype was found many times. The chain is built from TRBV20-1 and TRBJ1-2, with unresolved D. The germline CDR1 and CDR2 sequences are DFQATT and SNEGSKA (reference sequence). Trimming removed 5 bases from V and 8 bases from J, with 12 bases in between. The CDR3 runs to 11 residues. This CDR3 is CSAQSGNGYTF. Written as DNA, the CDR3 is TGCAGTGCTCAAAGCGGCAACGGCTACACCTTC.

This rearrangement joins TRBV19 to TRBJ1-5, with 7 nucleotides matching TRBD1. The ends lost 7 bases at V and 2 bases at J; junction bases unmatched: 5. Looked up from germline, CDR1 is LNHDA and CDR2 is SQIVND (reference sequence). This CDR3 contains 14 residues. The CDR3 spells CASNDRVGNQPQHF. The CDR3 DNA sequence: TGTGCCAGTAACGACAGGGTGGGCAATCAGCCCCAGCATTTT.

This clonotype was detected ten times or more. This rearrangement joins TRBV3-1 to TRBJ1-2, with D maybe TRBD1 (6 bases). The V gene lost 4 bases and the J gene lost 8 bases, with 17 bases spanning the gap. The CDR3 has 14 residues. Per the germline V gene, CDR1 is LGHDT and CDR2 is YNNKEL (reference sequence). As DNA, the CDR3 is TGTGCCAGCAGCCGTCGGGCAGGGGAGGACGGCTACACCTTC. Its protein product is CASSRRAGEDGYTF.

The chain couples TRBV12-3 or TRBV12-4 to TRBJ2-3, with no clear D. Trimming left V 3 bases short and J 2 bases short, with 6 bases between. The CDR3 has 13 amino acids. CDR3 sequence (DNA): TGTGCCAGCAGTTTTCAGACCACAGATACGCAGTATTTT. Translation gives CASSFQTTDTQYF.

Ten or more counts support this clonotype. The rearrangement uses TRBV2 and TRBJ2-1; perhaps TRBD1 as D (5 bases). The CDR3 extends over 15 amino acids. Deletions cut 5 bases from V and 0 bases from J, with 11 bases between. CDR1 is SNHLY and CDR2 is FYNNEI in the germline V gene. The CDR3 spells CASSWGQSSYNEQFF. CDR3 coding DNA: TGTGCCAGCAGTTGGGGCCAAAGCTCCTACAATGAGCAGTTCTTC.

This clonotype was recorded at least ten times. The V gene is TRBV6-5, the J gene TRBJ1-1, with 7 bases lining up with TRBD1. The CDR3 spans 15 residues. Per the germline V gene, CDR1 is MNHEY and CDR2 is SVGAGI. J gave up 7 bases and V 0 bases, and 8 bases lay outside the gene matches. The CDR3 DNA reads TGTGCCAGCAGTTACTCGCGACAGGGTGAGGGTGAAGCTTTCTTT. Its protein product is CASSYSRQGEGEAFF.

The sample holds many counts of this clonotype. The chain joins TRBV7-9 to TRBJ2-7, with TRBD1 matching over 8 bases. Germline V gives CDR1 SEHNR, CDR2 FQNEAQ (reference sequence). This CDR3 is built from 13 residues. With 0 bases clipped from V and 5 bases from J, the junction kept 0 bases outside the gene matches. The CDR3 region is CASSLAGQDEQYF. In nucleotides, the CDR3 is TGTGCCAGCAGCTTAGCGGGACAGGACGAGCAGTACTTC.

The V gene is TRBV12-3 or TRBV12-4, the J gene TRBJ1-5, with no clear D. The CDR3 sequence is 14 residues long. Between the trimmed V and J ends, which lost 1 base and 4 bases, there was a span of 8 bases. The CDR3 here is CASSLDLVNQPQHF. CDR3 coding DNA: TGTGCCAGCAGTTTAGACCTAGTTAATCAGCCCCAGCATTTT.

This clonotype has at least ten counts. The chain employs TRBV11-2 and TRBJ2-1; the D gene is possibly TRBD2 (6 bases). Per germline, CDR1 SGHAT and CDR2 FQNNGV. CDR3 size: 13 residues. V was shortened by 3 bases and J by 7 bases, with 10 bases between the two germline ends. This CDR3 reads CASSFPLANEQFF. The CDR3 DNA follows: TGTGCCAGCAGCTTCCCGCTAGCGAATGAGCAGTTCTTC.

At least ten counts were recorded for this clonotype. The V call is TRBV11-2, the J call TRBJ2-1; the D is unclear. The CDR3 extends over 17 amino acids. Germline V gene lookup returns CDR1 SGHAT and CDR2 FQNNGV. The V and J ends lost 0 bases and 5 bases respectively, with 17 bases between them. DNA of the CDR3: TGTGCCAGCAGCTTAGATGGTTGGGTTGTGCGGCACAATGAGCAGTTCTTC. This sequence encodes CASSLDGWVVRHNEQFF.

This CDR3 is CSAQRTSKETQYF. CDR3 DNA: TGCAGTGCCCAACGTACTAGCAAAGAGACCCAGTACTTC. This chain links TRBV20-1 with TRBJ2-5; the D gene is possibly TRBD2 (6 bases). V lost 6 bases and J 3 bases, leaving 14 bases between the germline ends. Germline values: CDR1 DFQATT, CDR2 SNEGSKA (reference sequence). The CDR3 is 13 residues long.

This chain connects TRBV3-1 to TRBJ2-4; D gene uncertain. The CDR3 runs 16 residues. Germline assignment: CDR1 LGHDT and CDR2 YNNKEL (reference sequence). The V gene lost 3 bases and the J gene lost 0 bases, with 12 bases spanning the gap. The CDR3 nucleotides are TGTGCCAGCAGCCAGGGCCTTCCCCTAGCCAAAAACATTCAGTACTTC. This codes for CASSQGLPLAKNIQYF.

This clonotype was observed a few times. The rearrangement joins TRBV5-1 to TRBJ2-5; D is undetermined. The V end was cut by 0 bases, the J end by 4 bases, with 7 bases between. The germline V gene encodes CDR1 SGHRS and CDR2 YFSETQ. The length of the CDR3 is 13 residues. CDR3 sequence reads: CASSLEWGETQYF. The CDR3 DNA is TGCGCCAGCAGCTTGGAGTGGGGAGAGACCCAGTACTTC. The full variable domain, its missing parts supplied by reference TRBV5-1 and TRBJ2-5, is KAGVTQTPRYLIKTRGQQVTLSCSPISGHRSVSWYQQTPGQGLQFLFEYFSETQRNKGNFPGRFSGRQFSNSRSEMNVSTLELGDSALYLCASSLEWGETQYFGPGTRLLVL.

The V and J genes are TRBV4-1 and TRBJ2-3; a weak D match, TRBD2 (5 bases). The CDR3 has 15 amino acids. The ends were cut back, 1 base at V and 3 bases at J, with 11 bases in the middle. CDR1 MGHRA and CDR2 YSYEKL come from the germline V gene. DNA of the CDR3: TGCGCCAGCAGCCAAGTATCTAGCCCGACAGATACGCAGTATTTT. It translates to CASSQVSSPTDTQYF.

This clonotype was recorded at least ten times. The CDR3 spells CASSVTGPYEQYF. CDR3 sequence (DNA): TGCGCCAGCAGCGTGACAGGGCCCTACGAGCAGTACTTC. The chain uses TRBV5-1 and TRBJ2-7; 7 bases line up with TRBD1. With 4 bases clipped from V and 2 bases from J, the junction kept 3 bases outside the gene matches. The CDR3 runs to 13 residues. In germline, CDR1 is SGHRS, CDR2 YFSETQ.

This clonotype was counted ten times or more. The chain recombines TRBV3-1 with TRBJ2-3; D gene uncertain. Germline V gene data show CDR1 as LGHDT and CDR2 as YNNKEL (reference sequence). This CDR3 is built from 13 residues. V shed 3 bases and J shed 2 bases, with 6 bases lying between them. Written as DNA, the CDR3 is TGTGCCAGCAGCCAGTCAATCACAGATACGCAGTATTTT. This translates into CASSQSITDTQYF.